This TCR beta chain derives from a study of cytomegalovirus exposure and HLA in healthy donors. Study information: One earlier analysis, a look at approximately 190 million T cells, found approximately 120 million unique TCR beta sequences.

Regarding the study as a whole: Sequencing likely generated an artifact that appeared as a cluster of highly shared sequence variants.

In the PCR, 60 Vbeta and 13 Jbeta primers were used. Some clones are missing from TCRdb's copy, which holds only in-frame ones; the method was immunoSEQ multiplex PCR. The table includes about 100,000 clones, more than 65% detected once. Looked up from germline, CDR1 is SNHLY and CDR2 is FYNNEI. V was cut by 3 bases and J by 6 bases, with 8 bases left in between. The CDR3 has 12 residues. This clone was seen a handful of times. Antigen: not known. The chain joins TRBV2 to TRBJ1-1; D ambiguous. This receptor was obtained from a woman aged 50 to 60 in good health and CMV-seropositive. Material: PBMCs. In DNA form, the CDR3 reads TGTGCCAGCAGTGAGTCTGGCCCTGAAGCTTTCTTT. This gives the protein CASSESGPEAFF.